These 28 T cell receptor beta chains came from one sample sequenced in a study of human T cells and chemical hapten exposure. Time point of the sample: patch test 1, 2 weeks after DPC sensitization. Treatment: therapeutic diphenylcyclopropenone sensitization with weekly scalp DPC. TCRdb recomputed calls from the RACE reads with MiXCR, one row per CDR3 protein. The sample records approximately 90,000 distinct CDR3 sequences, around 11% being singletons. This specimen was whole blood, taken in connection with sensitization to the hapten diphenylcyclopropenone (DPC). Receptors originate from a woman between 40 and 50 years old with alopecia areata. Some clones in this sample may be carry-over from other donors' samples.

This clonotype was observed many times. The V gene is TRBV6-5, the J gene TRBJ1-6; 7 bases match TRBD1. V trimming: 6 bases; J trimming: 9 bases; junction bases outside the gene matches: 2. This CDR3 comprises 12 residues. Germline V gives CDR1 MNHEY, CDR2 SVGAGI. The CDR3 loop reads CASRTGSSPLHF. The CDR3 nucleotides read TGTGCCAGCAGGACAGGGTCTTCACCCCTCCACTTT.

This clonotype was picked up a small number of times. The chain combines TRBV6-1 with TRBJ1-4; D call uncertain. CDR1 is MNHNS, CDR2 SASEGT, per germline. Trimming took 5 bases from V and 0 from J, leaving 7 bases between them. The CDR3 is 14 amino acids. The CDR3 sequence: CASSLDTTNEKLFF. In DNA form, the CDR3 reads TGTGCCAGCAGTTTGGATACAACTAATGAAAAACTGTTTTTT.

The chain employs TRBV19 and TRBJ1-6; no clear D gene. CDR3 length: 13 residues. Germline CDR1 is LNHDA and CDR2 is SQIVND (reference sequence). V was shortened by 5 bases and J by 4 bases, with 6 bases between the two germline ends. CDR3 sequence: CASSVGYNSPLHF. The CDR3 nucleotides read TGTGCCAGTAGTGTCGGGTATAATTCACCCCTCCACTTT. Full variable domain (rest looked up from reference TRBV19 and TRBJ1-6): DGGITQSPKYLFRKEGQNVTLSCEQNLNHDAMYWYRQDPGQGLRLIYYSQIVNDFQKGDIAEGYSVSREKKESFPLTVTSAQKNPTAFYLCASSVGYNSPLHFGNGTRLTVT.

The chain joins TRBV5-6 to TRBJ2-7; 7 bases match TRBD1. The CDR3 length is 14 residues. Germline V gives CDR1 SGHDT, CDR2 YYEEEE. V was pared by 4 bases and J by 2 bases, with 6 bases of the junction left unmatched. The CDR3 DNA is TGTGCCAGCAGCATCAAGACAGGGACCTACGAGCAGTACTTC. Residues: CASSIKTGTYEQYF.

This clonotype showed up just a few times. The CDR3 coding sequence is TGTGCCAGCAGTTTATCGGGACTAGCCCCAACTCCCTTTTACAATGAGCAGTTCTTC. Amino acid sequence: CASSLSGLAPTPFYNEQFF. V and J are TRBV27 and TRBJ2-1; the match to TRBD2 covers 9 bases. The CDR3 sequence is 19 residues long. Germline assignment: CDR1 MNHEY and CDR2 SMNVEV (reference sequence). The J segment lost 4 bases and the V segment lost 0 bases, leaving 13 bases of the junction unmatched.

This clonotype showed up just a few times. The CDR3 protein is CASSLPRTNEKLFF. For the CDR3, the DNA is TGTGCCAGCAGTTTACCCCGGACCAATGAAAAACTGTTTTTT. The rearrangement links TRBV28 to TRBJ1-4; D not resolved. CDR3 size: 14 residues. Between the trimmed V and J ends, which lost 2 bases and 5 bases, there was a span of 9 bases. The V gene's germline CDR1 is MDHEN and CDR2 SYDVKM.

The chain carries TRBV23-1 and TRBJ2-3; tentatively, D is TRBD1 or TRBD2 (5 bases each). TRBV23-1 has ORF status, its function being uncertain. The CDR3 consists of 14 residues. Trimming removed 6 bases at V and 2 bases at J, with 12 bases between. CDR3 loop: CASRGGTFTDTQYF. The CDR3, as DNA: TGCGCCAGCAGGGGTGGGACCTTCACAGATACGCAGTATTTT.

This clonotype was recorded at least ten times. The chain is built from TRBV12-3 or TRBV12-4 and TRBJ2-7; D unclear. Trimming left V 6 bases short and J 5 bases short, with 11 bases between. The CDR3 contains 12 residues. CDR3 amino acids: CASSLNSDEQYF. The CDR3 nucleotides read TGTGCCAGCAGCCTCAACAGTGACGAGCAGTACTTC.

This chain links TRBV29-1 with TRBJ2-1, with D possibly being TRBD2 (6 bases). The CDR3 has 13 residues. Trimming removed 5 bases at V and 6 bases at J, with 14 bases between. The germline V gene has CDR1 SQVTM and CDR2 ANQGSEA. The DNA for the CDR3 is TGCAGCGTTCGAGCGGGCGGACCCAATGAGCAGTTCTTC. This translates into CSVRAGGPNEQFF.

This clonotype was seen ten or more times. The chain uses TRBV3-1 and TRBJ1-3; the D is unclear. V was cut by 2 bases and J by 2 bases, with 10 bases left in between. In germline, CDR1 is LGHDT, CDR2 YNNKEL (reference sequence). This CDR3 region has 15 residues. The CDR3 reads CASSQWTVPGNTIYF. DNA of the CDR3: TGTGCCAGCAGCCAATGGACGGTACCTGGAAACACCATATATTTT.

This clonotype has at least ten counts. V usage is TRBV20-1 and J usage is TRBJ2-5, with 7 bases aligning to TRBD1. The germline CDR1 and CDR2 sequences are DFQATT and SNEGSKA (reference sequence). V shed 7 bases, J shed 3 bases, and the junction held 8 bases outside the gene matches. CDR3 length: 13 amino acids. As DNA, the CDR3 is TGCAGTGAAAAAAAACAGGGGAAAGAGACCCAGTACTTC. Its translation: CSEKKQGKETQYF.

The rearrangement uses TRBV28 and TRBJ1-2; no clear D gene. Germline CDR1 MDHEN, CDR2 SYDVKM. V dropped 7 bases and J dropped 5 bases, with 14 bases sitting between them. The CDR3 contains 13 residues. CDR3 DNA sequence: TGTGCCAGCAAAGACCATGTTCTATATGGCTACACCTTC. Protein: CASKDHVLYGYTF.

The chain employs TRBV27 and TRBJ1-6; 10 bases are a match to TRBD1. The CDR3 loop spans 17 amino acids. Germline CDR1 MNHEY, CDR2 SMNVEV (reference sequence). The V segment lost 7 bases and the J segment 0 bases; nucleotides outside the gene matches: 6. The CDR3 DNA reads TGTGCCAGCACTCGGACAGGGGGAGGCTCCTATAATTCACCCCTCCACTTT. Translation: CASTRTGGGSYNSPLHF.

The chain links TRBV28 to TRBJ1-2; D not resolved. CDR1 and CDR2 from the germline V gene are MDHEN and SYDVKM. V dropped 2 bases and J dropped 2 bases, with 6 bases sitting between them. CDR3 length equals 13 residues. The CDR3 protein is CASSLDENYGYTF. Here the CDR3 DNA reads TGTGCCAGCAGTTTAGACGAGAACTATGGCTACACCTTC.

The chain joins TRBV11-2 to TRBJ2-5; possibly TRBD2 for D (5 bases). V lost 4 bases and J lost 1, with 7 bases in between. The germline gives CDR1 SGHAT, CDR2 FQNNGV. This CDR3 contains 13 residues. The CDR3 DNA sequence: TGTGCCAGCAGCTCCGGACTCCAAGAGACCCAGTACTTC. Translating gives CASSSGLQETQYF.

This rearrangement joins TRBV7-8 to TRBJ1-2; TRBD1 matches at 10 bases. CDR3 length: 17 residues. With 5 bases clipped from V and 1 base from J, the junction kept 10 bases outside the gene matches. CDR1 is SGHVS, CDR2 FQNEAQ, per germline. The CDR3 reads CASSQPGDRGINYGYTF. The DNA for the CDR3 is TGTGCCAGCAGCCAACCAGGGGACAGGGGTATTAACTATGGCTACACCTTC.

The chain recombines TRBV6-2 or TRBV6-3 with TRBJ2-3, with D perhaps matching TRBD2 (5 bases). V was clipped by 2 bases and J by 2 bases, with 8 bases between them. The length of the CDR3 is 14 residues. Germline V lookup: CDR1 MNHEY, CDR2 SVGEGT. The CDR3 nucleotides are TGTGCCAGCAGTTACGTTCTAGCCACAGATACGCAGTATTTT. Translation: CASSYVLATDTQYF.

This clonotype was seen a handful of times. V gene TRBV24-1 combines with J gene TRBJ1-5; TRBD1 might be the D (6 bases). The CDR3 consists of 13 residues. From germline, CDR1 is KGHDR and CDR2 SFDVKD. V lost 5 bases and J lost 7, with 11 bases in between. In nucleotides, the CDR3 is TGTGCCACCAGTGCATACAGGGAACAGCCCCAGCATTTT. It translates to CATSAYREQPQHF.

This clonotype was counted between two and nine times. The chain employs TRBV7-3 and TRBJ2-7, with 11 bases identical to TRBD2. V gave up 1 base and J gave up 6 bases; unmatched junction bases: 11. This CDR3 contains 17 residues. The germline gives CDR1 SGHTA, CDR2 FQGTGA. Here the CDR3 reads CASSLSSPTSGRFEQYF. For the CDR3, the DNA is TGTGCCAGCAGCTTAAGTAGCCCCACTAGCGGGAGATTCGAGCAGTACTTC.

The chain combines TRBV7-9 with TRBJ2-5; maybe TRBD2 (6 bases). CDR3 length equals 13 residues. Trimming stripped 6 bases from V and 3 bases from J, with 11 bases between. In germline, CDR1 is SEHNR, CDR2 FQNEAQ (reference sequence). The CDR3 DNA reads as TGTGCCAGCAGTCCCAAGCGGGAAGAGACCCAGTACTTC. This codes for CASSPKREETQYF.

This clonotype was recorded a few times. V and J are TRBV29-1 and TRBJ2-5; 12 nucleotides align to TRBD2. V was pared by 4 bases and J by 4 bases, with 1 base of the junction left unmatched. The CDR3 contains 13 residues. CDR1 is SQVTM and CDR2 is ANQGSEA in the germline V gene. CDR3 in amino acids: CSVALAGGETQYF. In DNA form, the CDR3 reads TGCAGCGTTGCACTAGCGGGAGGAGAGACCCAGTACTTC.

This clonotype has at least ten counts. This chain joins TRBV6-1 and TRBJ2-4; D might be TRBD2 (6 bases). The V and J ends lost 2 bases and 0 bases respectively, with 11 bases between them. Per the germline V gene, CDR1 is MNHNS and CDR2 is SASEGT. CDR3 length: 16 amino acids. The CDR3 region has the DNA TGTGCCAGCAGTGAATTGGGGGGACTAGCCAAAAACATTCAGTACTTC. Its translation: CASSELGGLAKNIQYF.

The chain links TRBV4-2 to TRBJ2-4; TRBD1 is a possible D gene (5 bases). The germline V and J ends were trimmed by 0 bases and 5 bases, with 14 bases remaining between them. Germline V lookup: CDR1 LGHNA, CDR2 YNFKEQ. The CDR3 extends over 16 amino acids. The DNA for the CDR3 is TGTGCCAGCAGCCAAGATCCTGACAGCAGAGAAAACATTCAGTACTTC. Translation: CASSQDPDSRENIQYF.

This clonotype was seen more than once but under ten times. CDR3 nucleotide sequence: TGTGCCAGCTCACCCGGGGGCGAGCAGTACTTC. Amino acids: CASSPGGEQYF. The chain has TRBV18 and TRBJ2-7, with D tentatively TRBD2 (6 bases). The CDR3 covers 11 residues. Trimming took off 3 bases at V and 6 bases at J, with 6 bases between the two ends. Germline V CDR1 and CDR2: KGHSH, LQKENI.

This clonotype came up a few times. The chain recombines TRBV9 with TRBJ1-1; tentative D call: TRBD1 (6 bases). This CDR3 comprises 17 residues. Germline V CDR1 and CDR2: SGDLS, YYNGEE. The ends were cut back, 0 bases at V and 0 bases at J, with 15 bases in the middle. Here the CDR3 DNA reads TGTGCCAGCAGCGTAGACCCAGGGGCAACCATGAACACTGAAGCTTTCTTT. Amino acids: CASSVDPGATMNTEAFF.

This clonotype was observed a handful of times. In nucleotides, the CDR3 is TGTGCCAGCAGCTCCCGGACTAGCGGGAGCTCAGCCTACGAGCAGTACTTC. It is translated as CASSSRTSGSSAYEQYF. The chain couples TRBV7-2 to TRBJ2-7; 13 bases match TRBD2. The germline V gene has CDR1 SGHTA and CDR2 FQGNSA. This CDR3 is 17 amino acids long. J lost 2 bases, V lost 4 bases, and 8 bases had no gene match.

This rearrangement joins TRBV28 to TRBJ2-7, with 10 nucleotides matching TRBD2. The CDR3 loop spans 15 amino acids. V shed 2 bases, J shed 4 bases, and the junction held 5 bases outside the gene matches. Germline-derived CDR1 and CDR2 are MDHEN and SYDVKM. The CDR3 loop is CASSLNSGRRYEQYF. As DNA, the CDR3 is TGTGCCAGCAGTTTAAATAGCGGGAGGCGGTACGAGCAGTACTTC.

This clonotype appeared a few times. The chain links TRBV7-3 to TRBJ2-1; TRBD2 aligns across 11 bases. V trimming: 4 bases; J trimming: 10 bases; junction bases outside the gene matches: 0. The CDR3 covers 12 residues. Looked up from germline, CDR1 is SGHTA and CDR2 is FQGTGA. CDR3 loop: CASSWTSGEQFF. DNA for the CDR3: TGTGCCAGCAGCTGGACTAGCGGGGAGCAGTTCTTC.